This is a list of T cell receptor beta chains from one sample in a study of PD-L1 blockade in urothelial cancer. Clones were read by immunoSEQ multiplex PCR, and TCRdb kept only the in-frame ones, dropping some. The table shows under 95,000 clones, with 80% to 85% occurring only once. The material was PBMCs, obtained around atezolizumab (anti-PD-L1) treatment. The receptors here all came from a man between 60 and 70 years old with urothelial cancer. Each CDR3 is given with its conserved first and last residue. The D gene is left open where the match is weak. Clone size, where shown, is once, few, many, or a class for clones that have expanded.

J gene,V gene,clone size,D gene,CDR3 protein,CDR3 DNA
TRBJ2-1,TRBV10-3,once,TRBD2,CAITPGTSGGGNEQFF,TGTGCCATCACCCCTGGGACTAGCGGGGGGGGGAATGAGCAGTTCTTC
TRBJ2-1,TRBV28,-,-,CASSPLSFGSEQFF,TGTGCCAGCAGCCCCCTCTCCTTTGGGAGTGAGCAGTTCTTC
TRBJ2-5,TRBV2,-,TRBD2,CASSEAPSGGAPRIQETQYF,TGTGCCAGCAGTGAGGCCCCTAGCGGAGGGGCCCCTCGAATACAAGAGACCCAGTACTTC
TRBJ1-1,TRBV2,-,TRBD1,CASSEGTGGSTEAFF,TGTGCCAGCAGTGAAGGGACAGGGGGCTCCACTGAAGCTTTCTTT
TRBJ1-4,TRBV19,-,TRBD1,CASSNRGPEKLFF,TGTGCCAGTAGTAATAGGGGGCCCGAAAAACTGTTTTTT
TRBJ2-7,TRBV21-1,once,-,CASKKTHSGAYEQYF,TGTGCCAGCAAAAAAACACATAGCGGGGCCTACGAGCAGTACTTC
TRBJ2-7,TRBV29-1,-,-,CSVDSQGGYEQYF,TGCAGCGTTGACTCACAGGGGGGGTACGAGCAGTACTTC
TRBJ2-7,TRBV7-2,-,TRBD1,CASSQQNSGTGSYEQYF,TGTGCCAGCAGCCAACAAAACTCCGGGACAGGGTCCTACGAGCAGTACTTC
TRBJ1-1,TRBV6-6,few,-,CASWRGNTEAFF,TGTGCCAGCTGGCGGGGGAACACTGAAGCTTTCTTT
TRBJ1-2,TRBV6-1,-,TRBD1,CASSEAPGTGGGYGYTF,TGTGCCAGCAGTGAAGCGCCGGGGACAGGGGGTGGCTATGGCTACACCTTC
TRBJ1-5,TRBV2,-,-,CASRVSGDRNQPQHF,TGTGCCAGCAGGGTATCGGGGGATCGCAATCAGCCCCAGCATTTT
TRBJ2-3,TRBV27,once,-,CASSSGGTQYF,TGTGCCAGCAGTTCGGGTGGAACGCAGTATTTT
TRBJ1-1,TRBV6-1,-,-,CASSTGRSSTEAFF,TGTGCCAGCAGTACAGGGCGTAGTAGCACTGAAGCTTTCTTT
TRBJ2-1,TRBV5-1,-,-,CASSLTMDEQFF,TGCGCCAGCAGCCTGACTATGGATGAGCAGTTCTTC
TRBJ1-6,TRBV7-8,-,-,CASSLTRGNSPLHF,TGTGCCAGCAGCTTAACAAGGGGCAATTCACCCCTCCACTTT
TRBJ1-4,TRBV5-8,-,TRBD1,CASSFGGQGGFGEKLFF,TGTGCCAGCAGCTTTGGGGGACAGGGTGGTTTTGGTGAAAAACTGTTTTTT
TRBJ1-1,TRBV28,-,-,CASSFGVERPNTEAFF,TGTGCCAGCAGTTTTGGAGTTGAGAGGCCGAACACTGAAGCTTTCTTT
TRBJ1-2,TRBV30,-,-,CAWNRVRYGYTF,TGTGCCTGGAACAGGGTCCGCTATGGCTACACCTTC
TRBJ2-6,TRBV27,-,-,CASSSLEGRANVLTF,TGTGCCAGCAGTTCCCTGGAGGGTAGGGCCAACGTCCTGACTTTC
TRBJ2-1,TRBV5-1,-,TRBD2,CASSFLTSGKFDEQFF,TGCGCCAGCAGCTTCTTAACTAGCGGGAAGTTCGATGAGCAGTTCTTC
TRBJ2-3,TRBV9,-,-,CASSAIATSTDTQYF,TGTGCCAGCAGCGCCATAGCGACTAGCACAGATACGCAGTATTTT
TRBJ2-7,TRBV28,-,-,CASSLRQEDEQYF,TGTGCCAGCAGTTTACGACAGGAGGACGAGCAGTACTTC
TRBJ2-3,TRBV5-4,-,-,CASSFRQLTDTQYF,TGTGCCAGCAGCTTTAGACAGCTCACAGATACGCAGTATTTT
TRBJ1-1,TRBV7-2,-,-,CASSLVSGANTEAFF,TGTGCCAGCAGCTTAGTTTCAGGGGCGAACACTGAAGCTTTCTTT
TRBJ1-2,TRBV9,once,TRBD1,CASSAGTGQYGYTF,TGTGCCAGCAGCGCGGGGACAGGGCAATATGGCTACACCTTC
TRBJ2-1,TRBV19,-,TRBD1,CASSIDKYGTGGRQFF,TGTGCCAGTAGTATAGACAAATATGGGACAGGGGGTCGGCAGTTCTTC
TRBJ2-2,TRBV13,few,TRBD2,CASSLALASGGTGELFF,TGTGCCAGCAGCTTAGCCCTTGCGAGCGGGGGCACCGGGGAGCTGTTTTTT
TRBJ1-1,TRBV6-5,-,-,CASSYSRDTEAFF,TGTGCCAGCAGTTACTCGAGAGACACTGAAGCTTTCTTT
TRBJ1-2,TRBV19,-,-,CASSINPPKGYTF,TGTGCCAGTAGTATAAACCCTCCTAAGGGCTACACCTTC
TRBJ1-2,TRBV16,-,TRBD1,CASSRDSISGYTF,TGTGCCAGCAGCAGGGACAGTATCTCTGGCTACACCTTC
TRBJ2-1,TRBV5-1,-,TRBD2,CASSLAGTSMDEQFF,TGCGCCAGCAGCTTGGCCGGGACTAGCATGGATGAGCAGTTCTTC